What follows are 24 T cell receptor beta chains derived from one specimen sequenced in a study of T cell repertoires in cytomegalovirus infection. TCRdb re-analysed the reads in MiXCR, keeping a single row per CDR3 protein. The table has about 890,000 distinct CDR3 sequences, around a third seen once. These receptors lack a known antigen. Source: cultured CD8+ T cells from PBMCs, taken from culture after CMV antigen stimulation. These receptors originate from a human donor in good health (CMV status not recorded). Some clones in this sample may be carry-over from other donors' samples.

This clonotype has at least ten counts. The chain has TRBV7-6 and TRBJ1-3; 7 bases align to TRBD1. J lost 2 bases, V lost 8 bases, and 6 bases had no gene match. The CDR3 is 14 amino acids. Germline lookup yields CDR1 SGHVS and CDR2 FNYEAQ. In DNA, the CDR3 is TGTGCCAGCGGGGCAACAGGGGCTGGAAACACCATATATTTT. Its protein is CASGATGAGNTIYF.

The V and J genes are TRBV28 and TRBJ1-2; TRBD1 is a possible D gene (5 bases). With 6 bases removed from V and 6 bases from J, the gap between germline ends came to 20 bases. The V gene's germline CDR1 is MDHEN and CDR2 SYDVKM. This CDR3 contains 15 residues. CDR3 region: CASRPPWRGEDGYTF. The CDR3 bases are TGTGCCAGCAGACCCCCGTGGAGGGGAGAGGATGGCTACACCTTC.

The chain employs TRBV7-8 and TRBJ2-1; 10 nucleotides match TRBD1. The CDR3 consists of 19 residues. Unmatched junction bases numbered 16, after V lost 5 bases and J lost 3 bases. Germline CDR1 and CDR2: SGHVS and FQNEAQ. CDR3 sequence (DNA): TGTGCCAGCAGCCCGATTCCGGGACAGGGGATCTCAAGCTACAATGAGCAGTTCTTC. Translation: CASSPIPGQGISSYNEQFF.

This clonotype was seen ten or more times. The gene calls are TRBV27 and TRBJ1-4, with TRBD1 as a possible D gene (6 bases). CDR3 size: 16 residues. V shed 3 bases and J shed 2 bases, with 13 bases lying between them. CDR1 and CDR2 from the germline V gene are MNHEY and SMNVEV (reference sequence). The CDR3 DNA sequence: TGTGCCAGCAGTTTGACCTGGGGGCAGACTAATGAAAAACTGTTTTTT. It translates to CASSLTWGQTNEKLFF. Using reference TRBV27 and TRBJ1-4 for the parts outside the CDR3, the full variable domain is EAQVTQNPRYLITVTGKKLTVTCSQNMNHEYMSWYRQDPGLGLRQIYYSMNVEVTDKGDVPEGYKVSRKEKRNFPLILESPSPNQTSLYFCASSLTWGQTNEKLFFGSGTQLSVL.

About this clonotype: At one boundary the junction diverges from the germline segment, which might be a read error. J is TRBJ1-5 and V is TRBV19; D gene uncertain. The CDR3 runs to 12 residues. Germline CDR1 reads LNHDA; CDR2 reads SQIVND (reference sequence). The CDR3: CASSIVNQPQQF. Here the CDR3 DNA reads TGTGCCAGTAGTATCGTGAATCAGCCCCAGCAATTT.

This clonotype showed up many times. V gene TRBV7-2 combines with J gene TRBJ2-1; no clear D. V lost 1 base, J lost 9 bases, and 7 bases lay in between. The CDR3 length is 12 residues. The germline CDR1 and CDR2 sequences are SGHTA and FQGNSA. In DNA form, the CDR3 reads TGTGCCAGCAGCTTAGAGGACGCTGAGCAGTTCTTC. Translation gives CASSLEDAEQFF.

The sample holds many counts of this clonotype. This chain links TRBV7-8 with TRBJ2-2; 9 positions agree with TRBD1. This CDR3 region has 15 residues. CDR1 SGHVS and CDR2 FQNEAQ come from the germline V gene. Losses at the gene ends were 1 base for V and 3 bases for J; bases not matched to a gene: 0. DNA of the CDR3: TGTGCCAGCAGCTTAGGACAGGGGGACACCGGGGAGCTGTTTTTT. Protein sequence: CASSLGQGDTGELFF.

V gene TRBV7-4 combines with J gene TRBJ2-3, with D hard to call. Germline CDR1 is SGHVT and CDR2 is SQSDAQ. Trimming shortened V by 7 bases and J by 2 bases, and 13 bases separated the two germline ends. The CDR3 runs 14 residues. CDR3 coding DNA: TGTGCCAGCACTCCACCGGGCTCCACAGATACGCAGTATTTT. Its protein product is CASTPPGSTDTQYF.

V gene TRBV6-5 combines with J gene TRBJ2-7; possible D gene TRBD2, 6 bases. V shed 6 bases and J shed 5 bases, with 17 bases lying between them. Germline loops: CDR1 MNHEY, CDR2 SVGAGI. The CDR3 sequence is 14 residues long. Here the CDR3 reads CASSFAGTGHEQYF. In nucleotides, the CDR3 is TGTGCCAGCAGCTTCGCAGGGACTGGGCACGAGCAGTACTTC.

The V and J genes are TRBV2 and TRBJ1-5, with unresolved D. The CDR3 totals 13 residues. The V end lost 2 bases, the J end lost 4 bases, and 6 bases lay between the germline ends. The germline gives CDR1 SNHLY, CDR2 FYNNEI. DNA for the CDR3: TGTGCCAGCAGTGAATTAGGAAATCAGCCCCAGCATTTT. It encodes CASSELGNQPQHF.

The rearrangement uses TRBV12-3 or TRBV12-4 and TRBJ2-7, with 8 bases lining up with TRBD2. The CDR3 runs 15 residues. V was clipped by 4 bases and J by 2 bases; unmatched bases: 7. The CDR3 DNA reads TGTGCCAGCAGTTACGTGCGCGGGGGGACCTACGAGCAGTACTTC. Translating it yields CASSYVRGGTYEQYF.

V usage is TRBV5-1 and J usage is TRBJ2-1; 7 bases fit TRBD2. Germline-derived CDR1 and CDR2 are SGHRS and YFSETQ. With V trimmed by 7 bases and J by 2 bases, 3 bases remained unmatched. The CDR3 runs to 13 residues. Written as DNA, the CDR3 is TGCGCCAGCTCGACTAGCACCTACAATGAGCAGTTCTTC. This translates into CASSTSTYNEQFF.

Notes on this clonotype: An end of the junction differs from the germline gene, which may be a read error. The chain joins TRBV12-3 or TRBV12-4 to TRBJ2-5; tentatively, D is TRBD1 or TRBD2 (5 bases each). This CDR3 spans 14 amino acids. CDR3 nucleotide sequence: TGTGCCAGCAAGGAGGCAGGGTGGCAAGAGATCCAGTACTTC. This codes for CASKEAGWQEIQYF.

In the case of this clonotype: This clone may be a read error of a much larger clone one base away. The chain links TRBV5-4 to TRBJ2-1, with 7 bases matching TRBD2. Germline loops: CDR1 SGHNT, CDR2 YYREEE (reference sequence). The CDR3 loop spans 16 amino acids. CDR3 sequence reads: CVSSLGWEGSYNEQFF. The CDR3 DNA follows: TGTGTCAGCAGCCTGGGGTGGGAGGGTTCCTACAATGAGCAGTTCTTC.

This clonotype was detected a few times. J is TRBJ1-2 and V is TRBV27; 11 positions agree with TRBD1. Germline CDR1 MNHEY, CDR2 SMNVEV (reference sequence). This CDR3 comprises 15 residues. Trimming cost V 4 bases and J 5 bases; bases outside gene matches: 6. Written as DNA, the CDR3 is TGTGCCAGCAGTTCCCCGGGACAGGGGGAATATGGCTACACCTTC. It translates to CASSSPGQGEYGYTF.

The chain has TRBV28 and TRBJ2-7; perhaps TRBD2 as D (7 bases). Germline CDR1 is MDHEN and CDR2 is SYDVKM. Trimming pared 3 bases from V and 11 bases from J, leaving 23 bases between. There are 15 residues in the CDR3. Here the CDR3 reads CASSLRGGREPGEYV. The CDR3 DNA reads TGTGCCAGCAGTTTGAGGGGGGGCAGGGAACCAGGGGAGTACGTC.

This clonotype was seen repeatedly, ten times or more. The CDR3 sequence: CASGFFRGWGNTEAFF. The CDR3 DNA reads TGTGCTAGTGGTTTCTTCCGTGGATGGGGGAACACTGAAGCTTTCTTT. The V call is TRBV12-5, the J call TRBJ1-1, with unresolved D. The CDR3 runs to 16 residues. V dropped 3 bases and J dropped 1 base, with 15 bases sitting between them. From germline, CDR1 is LGHNT and CDR2 FRNRAP.

Regarding this clonotype: Germline is not matched at one junction end, which may reflect a read error. The gene calls are TRBV7-9 and TRBJ2-1, with TRBD2 matching over 11 bases. The CDR3 sequence is 14 residues long. Per germline, CDR1 SEHNR and CDR2 FQNEAQ (reference sequence). CDR3 sequence (DNA): TGTGCCAGCATCTTAGCGGGGGGGCCCAATGAGCAGTTCTTC. Translated, it gives CASILAGGPNEQFF. The full variable domain, completed using reference TRBV7-9 and TRBJ2-1, is DTGVSQNPRHKITKRGQNVTFRCDPISEHNRLYWYRQTLGQGPEFLTYFQNEAQLEKSRLLSDRFSAERPKGSFSTLEIQRTEQGDSAMYLCASILAGGPNEQFFGPGTRLTVL.

The chain couples TRBV7-9 to TRBJ2-5; D possibly corresponds to TRBD2 (5 bases). CDR3 length: 13 amino acids. V was clipped by 5 bases and J by 3 bases, with 10 bases between them. Germline lookup yields CDR1 SEHNR and CDR2 FQNEAQ (reference sequence). The CDR3 is CASSHTRKETQYF. The CDR3 DNA reads TGTGCCAGCAGCCACACTAGAAAAGAGACCCAGTACTTC.

Notes on this clonotype: At one end, the junction sequence differs from germline, possibly due to a read error. The chain has TRBV6-8 and TRBJ1-1; D possibly corresponds to TRBD1 (6 bases). Germline V lookup: CDR1 MNHGY, CDR2 SAAAGT. This CDR3 contains 15 residues. For the CDR3, the DNA is TGTGCCAGCAGTTACGAGTCGGGGGGCCGGACTGACGCTTTCTTT. Protein sequence: CASSYESGGRTDAFF.

This clonotype appeared a few times. This chain uses TRBV7-2 with TRBJ2-2; 8 positions agree with TRBD1. V shed 4 bases and J 4 bases; nucleotides not matched to a gene: 5. Germline V gene lookup returns CDR1 SGHTA and CDR2 FQGNSA. The CDR3 extends over 15 amino acids. For the CDR3, the DNA is TGTGCCAGCAGCTACGCTACAGGGGGCACCGGGGAGCTGTTTTTT. This translates into CASSYATGGTGELFF.

The gene calls are TRBV5-6 and TRBJ1-2, with 8 bases that match TRBD1. The trim removed 5 bases at V and 14 bases at J, leaving 8 bases unmatched. The CDR3 is 11 residues long. Germline CDR1 is SGHDT and CDR2 is YYEEEE. CDR3 sequence reads: CASRTGQVETF. The CDR3 bases are TGTGCCAGCAGAACGGGACAGGTTGAGACCTTC.

This clonotype was found a few times. This chain uses TRBV23-1 with TRBJ2-6; tentative D call: TRBD2 (6 bases). TRBV23-1 is annotated as an ORF whose role is uncertain. V was cut by 11 bases and J by 2 bases, with 13 bases left in between. This CDR3 is 14 amino acids long. Written as DNA, the CDR3 is TGCGCCGGGCGGAGGGGCGCTGGGGCCAACGTCCTGACTTTC. Translating gives CAGRRGAGANVLTF.

Concerning this clonotype itself: A much larger clone differs from this one at a single base, so this may be a read error. The CDR3 sequence is CANSHPAQALFDYTF. The CDR3 coding sequence is TGTGCCAACAGCCATCCCGCGCAGGCTTTGTTTGACTACACCTTC. The gene calls are TRBV7-2 and TRBJ1-2; D call uncertain. CDR3 length: 15 amino acids. Germline lookup yields CDR1 SGHTA and CDR2 FQGNSA.